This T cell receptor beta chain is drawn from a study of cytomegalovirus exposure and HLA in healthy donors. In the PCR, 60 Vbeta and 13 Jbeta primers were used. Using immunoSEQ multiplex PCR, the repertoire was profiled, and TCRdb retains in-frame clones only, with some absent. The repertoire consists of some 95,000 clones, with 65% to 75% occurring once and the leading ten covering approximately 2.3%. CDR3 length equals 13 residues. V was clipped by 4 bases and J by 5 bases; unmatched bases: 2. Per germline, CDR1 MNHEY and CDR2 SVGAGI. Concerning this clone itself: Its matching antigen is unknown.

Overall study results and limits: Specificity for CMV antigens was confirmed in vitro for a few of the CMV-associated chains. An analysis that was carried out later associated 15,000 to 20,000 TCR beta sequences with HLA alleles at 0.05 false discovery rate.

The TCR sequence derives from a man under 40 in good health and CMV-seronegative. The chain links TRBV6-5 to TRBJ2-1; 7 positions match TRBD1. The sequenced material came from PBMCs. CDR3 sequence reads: CASSSDRNNEQFF. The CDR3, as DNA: TGTGCCAGCAGTTCGGACAGGAACAATGAGCAGTTCTTC.